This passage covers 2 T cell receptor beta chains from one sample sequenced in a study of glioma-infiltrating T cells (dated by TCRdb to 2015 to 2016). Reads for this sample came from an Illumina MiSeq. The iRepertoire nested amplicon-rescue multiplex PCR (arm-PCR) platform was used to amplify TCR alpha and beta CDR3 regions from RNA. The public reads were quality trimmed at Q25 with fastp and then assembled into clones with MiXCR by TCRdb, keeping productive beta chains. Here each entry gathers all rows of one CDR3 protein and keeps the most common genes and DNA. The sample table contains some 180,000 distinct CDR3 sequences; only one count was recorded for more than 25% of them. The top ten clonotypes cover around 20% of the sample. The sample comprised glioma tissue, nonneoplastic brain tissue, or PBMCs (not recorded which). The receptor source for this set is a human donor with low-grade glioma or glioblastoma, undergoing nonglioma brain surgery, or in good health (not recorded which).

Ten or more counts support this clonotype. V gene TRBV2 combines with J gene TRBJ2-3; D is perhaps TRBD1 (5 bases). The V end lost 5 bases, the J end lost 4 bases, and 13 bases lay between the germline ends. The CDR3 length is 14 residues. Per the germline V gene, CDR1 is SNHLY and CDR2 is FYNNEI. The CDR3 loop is CASSLGRAPDTQYF. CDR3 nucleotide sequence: TGTGCCAGCAGTCTCGGCAGGGCCCCAGATACGCAGTATTTT. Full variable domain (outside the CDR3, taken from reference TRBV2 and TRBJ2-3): EPEVTQTPSHQVTQMGQEVILRCVPISNHLYFYWYRQILGQKVEFLVSFYNNEISEKSEIFDDQFSVERPDGSNFTLKIRSTKLEDSAMYFCASSLGRAPDTQYFGPGTRLTVL.

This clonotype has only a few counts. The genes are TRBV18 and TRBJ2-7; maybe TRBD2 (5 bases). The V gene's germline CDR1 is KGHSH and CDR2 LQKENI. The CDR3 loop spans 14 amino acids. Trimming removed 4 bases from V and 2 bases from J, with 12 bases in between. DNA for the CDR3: TGTGCCAGCTCACGGGAGCCAGAAGCCTACGAGCAGTACTTC. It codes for CASSREPEAYEQYF.